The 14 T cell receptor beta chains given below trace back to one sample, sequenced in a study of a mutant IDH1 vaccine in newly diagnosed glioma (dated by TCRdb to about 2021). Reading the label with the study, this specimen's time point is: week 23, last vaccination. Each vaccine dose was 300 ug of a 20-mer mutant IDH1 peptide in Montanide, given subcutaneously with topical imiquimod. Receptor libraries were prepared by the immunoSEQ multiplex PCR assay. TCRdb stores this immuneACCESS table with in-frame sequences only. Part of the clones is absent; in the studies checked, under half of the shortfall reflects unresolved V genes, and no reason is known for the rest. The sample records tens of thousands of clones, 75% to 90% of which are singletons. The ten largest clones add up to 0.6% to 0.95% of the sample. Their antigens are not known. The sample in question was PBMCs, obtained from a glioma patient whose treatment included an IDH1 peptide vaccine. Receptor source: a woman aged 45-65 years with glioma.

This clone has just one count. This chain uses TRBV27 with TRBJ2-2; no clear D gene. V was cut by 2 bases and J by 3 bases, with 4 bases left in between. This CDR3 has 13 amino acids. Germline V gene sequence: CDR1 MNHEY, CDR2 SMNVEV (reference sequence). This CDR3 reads CASSLIDTGELFF. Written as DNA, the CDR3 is TGTGCCAGCAGTTTAATCGACACCGGGGAGCTGTTTTTT.

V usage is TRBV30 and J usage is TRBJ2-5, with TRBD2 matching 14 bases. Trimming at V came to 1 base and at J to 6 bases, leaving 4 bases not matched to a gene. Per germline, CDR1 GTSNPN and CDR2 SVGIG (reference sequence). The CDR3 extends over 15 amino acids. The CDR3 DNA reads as TGTGCCTGGAGTGGAGGGACTAGCGGGAGAAAGACCCAGTACTTC. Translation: CAWSGGTSGRKTQYF.

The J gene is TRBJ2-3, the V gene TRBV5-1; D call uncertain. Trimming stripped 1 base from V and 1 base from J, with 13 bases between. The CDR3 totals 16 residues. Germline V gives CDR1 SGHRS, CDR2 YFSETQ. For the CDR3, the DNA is TGCGCCAGCAGCTTGAACTCCCGAATCCGCACAGATACGCAGTATTTT. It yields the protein CASSLNSRIRTDTQYF.

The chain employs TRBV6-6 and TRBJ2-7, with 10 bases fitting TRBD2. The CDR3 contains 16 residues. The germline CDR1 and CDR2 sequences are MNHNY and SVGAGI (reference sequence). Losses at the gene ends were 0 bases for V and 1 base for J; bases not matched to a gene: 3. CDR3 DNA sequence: TGTGCCAGCAGTTACTCGGTTAGCGGGGGGTCCTACGAGCAGTACTTC. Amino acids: CASSYSVSGGSYEQYF.

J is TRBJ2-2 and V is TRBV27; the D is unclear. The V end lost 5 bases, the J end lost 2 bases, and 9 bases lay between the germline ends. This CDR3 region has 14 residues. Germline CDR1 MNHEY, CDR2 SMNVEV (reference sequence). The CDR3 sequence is CASSLQLNTGELFF. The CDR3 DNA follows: TGTGCCAGCAGTCTCCAACTTAACACCGGGGAGCTGTTTTTT.

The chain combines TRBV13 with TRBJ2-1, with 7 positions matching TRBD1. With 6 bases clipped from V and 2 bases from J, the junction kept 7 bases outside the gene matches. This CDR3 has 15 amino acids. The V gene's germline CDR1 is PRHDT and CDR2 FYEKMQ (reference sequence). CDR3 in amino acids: CASREDRAPYNEQFF. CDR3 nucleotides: TGTGCCAGCAGGGAAGACAGGGCCCCCTACAATGAGCAGTTCTTC.

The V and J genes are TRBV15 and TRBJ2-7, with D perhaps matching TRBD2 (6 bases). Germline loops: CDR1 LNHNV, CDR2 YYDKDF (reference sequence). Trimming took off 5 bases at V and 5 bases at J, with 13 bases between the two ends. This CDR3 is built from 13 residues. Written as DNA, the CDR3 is TGTGCCACCAGCCCTCAGCGGAGGGACGAGCAGTACTTC. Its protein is CATSPQRRDEQYF.

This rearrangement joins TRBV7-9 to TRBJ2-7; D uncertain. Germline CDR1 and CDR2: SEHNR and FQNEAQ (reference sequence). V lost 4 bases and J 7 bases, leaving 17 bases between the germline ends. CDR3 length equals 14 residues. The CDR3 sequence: CASSSGEIYVEQYF. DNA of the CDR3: TGTGCCAGCAGCTCCGGAGAGATCTACGTGGAGCAGTACTTC. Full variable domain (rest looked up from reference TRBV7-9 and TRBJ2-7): DTGVSQNPRHKITKRGQNVTFRCDPISEHNRLYWYRQTLGQGPEFLTYFQNEAQLEKSRLLSDRFSAERPKGSFSTLEIQRTEQGDSAMYLCASSSGEIYVEQYFGPGTRLTVT.

CDR3 region: CASSARQARRVRGDTQYF. The CDR3 DNA sequence: TGTGCCAGCTCAGCCCGACAGGCTCGTAGGGTTCGTGGAGATACGCAGTATTTT. The V gene is TRBV6-4, the J gene TRBJ2-3; a weak D match, TRBD1 (6 bases). The V end was cut by 8 bases, the J end by 5 bases, with 29 bases between. Germline-derived CDR1 and CDR2 are MRHNA and SNTAGT. This CDR3 has 18 residues.

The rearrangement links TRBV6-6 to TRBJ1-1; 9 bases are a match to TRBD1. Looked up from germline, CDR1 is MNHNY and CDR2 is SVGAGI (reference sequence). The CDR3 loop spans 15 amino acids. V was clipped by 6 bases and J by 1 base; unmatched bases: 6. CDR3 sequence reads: CASSSPGQGNTEAFF. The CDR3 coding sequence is TGTGCCAGCAGCTCCCCGGGACAGGGGAACACTGAAGCTTTCTTT.

The CDR3 reads CASRPTDSFGNTIYF. The CDR3 DNA reads TGTGCCAGCCGCCCCACCGACAGTTTTGGAAACACCATATATTTT. The chain is built from TRBV6-5 and TRBJ1-3; maybe TRBD1 (5 bases). Trimming left V 8 bases short and J 3 bases short, with 17 bases between. Germline V gene sequence: CDR1 MNHEY, CDR2 SVGAGI. The CDR3 is 15 amino acids.

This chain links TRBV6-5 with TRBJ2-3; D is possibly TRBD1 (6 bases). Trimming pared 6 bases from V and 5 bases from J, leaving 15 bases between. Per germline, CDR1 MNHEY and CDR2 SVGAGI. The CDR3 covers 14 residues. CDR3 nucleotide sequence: TGTGCCAGCAGACGGACAGTGCAAAGAGATACGCAGTATTTT. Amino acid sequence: CASRRTVQRDTQYF.

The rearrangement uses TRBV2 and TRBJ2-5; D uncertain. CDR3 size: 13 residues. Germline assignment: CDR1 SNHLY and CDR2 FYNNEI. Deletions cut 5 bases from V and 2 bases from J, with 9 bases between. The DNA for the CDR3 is TGTGCCAGCAGTCGGCTACTTCAAGAGACCCAGTACTTC. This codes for CASSRLLQETQYF.

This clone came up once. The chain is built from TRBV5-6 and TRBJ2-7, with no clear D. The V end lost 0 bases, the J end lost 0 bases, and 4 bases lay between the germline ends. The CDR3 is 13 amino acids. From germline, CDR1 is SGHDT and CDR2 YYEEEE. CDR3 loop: CASSLGSSYEQYF. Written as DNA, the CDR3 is TGTGCCAGCAGCTTGGGGAGCTCCTACGAGCAGTACTTC.